This TCR beta chain appears in the sequencing data of a study of T-cell memory formation after mild COVID-19. TCRdb fed the 5' RACE reads into MiXCR, producing one record per CDR3 protein. The sample comprises about 140,000 distinct CDR3 sequences, about 5.5% of which are singletons, and about 1.9% rests with the top ten. The germline V gene encodes CDR1 SGHRS and CDR2 YFSETQ. The CDR3 loop spans 15 amino acids. V was cut by 5 bases and J by 1 base, with 13 bases left in between. The rearrangement uses TRBV5-1 and TRBJ1-5, with D possibly being TRBD1 (6 bases). Sequences were obtained from PBMCs or a T cell subset sorted from them (not recorded which). This clonotype originated in an adult woman who had mild COVID-19 (a few samples of this study predate the infection). Cell type and time point are not known. The CDR3 sequence is CASSPGQSSNQPQHF. The CDR3 DNA reads as TGCGCCAGCAGTCCTGGACAGTCGAGCAATCAGCCCCAGCATTTT.